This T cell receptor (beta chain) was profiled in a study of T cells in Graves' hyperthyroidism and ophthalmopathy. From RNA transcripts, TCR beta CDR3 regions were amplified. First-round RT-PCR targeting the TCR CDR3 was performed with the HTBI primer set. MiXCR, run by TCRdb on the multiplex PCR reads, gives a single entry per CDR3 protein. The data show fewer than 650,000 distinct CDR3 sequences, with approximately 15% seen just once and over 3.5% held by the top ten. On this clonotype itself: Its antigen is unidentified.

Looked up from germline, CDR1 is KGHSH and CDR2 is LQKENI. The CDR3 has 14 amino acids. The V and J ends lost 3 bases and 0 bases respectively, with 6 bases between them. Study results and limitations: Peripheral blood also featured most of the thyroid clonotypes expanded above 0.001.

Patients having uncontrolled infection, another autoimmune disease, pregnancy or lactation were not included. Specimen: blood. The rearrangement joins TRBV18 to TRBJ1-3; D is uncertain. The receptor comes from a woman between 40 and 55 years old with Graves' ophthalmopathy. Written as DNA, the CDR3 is TGTGCCAGCTCACCTCAAAGCTCTGGAAACACCATATATTTT. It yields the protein CASSPQSSGNTIYF.